These 24 T cell receptor beta chains were all obtained from the same sample, sequenced in a study of cytomegalovirus exposure and HLA in healthy donors (dated by TCRdb to about 2017). Receptors were amplified or captured by the immunoSEQ multiplex PCR assay. For the multiplex PCR, a mixture combining 60 forward primers for TCR Vbeta segments and 13 reverse primers for TCR Jbeta segments was used. The table was pulled from immuneACCESS by TCRdb, which kept in-frame rearrangements only. Such tables lose some clones; where checked, under half of the loss comes from unresolved V genes, and the rest has no known cause. This sample holds approximately 120,000 clones; about 80% were observed only once. The ten largest clones add up to about 3.4% of the sample. The specimen was PBMCs. These receptors were taken from a man aged 25 to 40 in good health and CMV-seronegative.

DNA of the CDR3: TGTGCCAGCAGCTTAAAAACAGGGGGGCAGGACGAGCAGTACTTC. Its translation is CASSLKTGGQDEQYF. V is TRBV7-9 and J is TRBJ2-7; 8 bases map to TRBD1. V shed 2 bases, J shed 5 bases, and the junction held 8 bases outside the gene matches. There are 15 residues in the CDR3. Germline CDR1 and CDR2: SEHNR and FQNEAQ (reference sequence).

The genes are TRBV6-1 and TRBJ2-5, with TRBD2 matching over 10 bases. This CDR3 comprises 17 residues. The ends lost 2 bases at V and 7 bases at J; junction bases unmatched: 13. Germline V CDR1 and CDR2: MNHNS, SASEGT. CDR3 in amino acids: CASSEKWSSGGAGTQYF. The DNA of the CDR3 is TGTGCCAGCAGTGAAAAATGGTCCAGCGGGGGGGCGGGGACCCAGTACTTC.

The chain combines TRBV9 with TRBJ1-2; D perhaps matches TRBD1 (6 bases). This CDR3 contains 13 residues. The germline gives CDR1 SGDLS, CDR2 YYNGEE. Trimming stripped 0 bases from V and 3 bases from J, with 6 bases between. The DNA for the CDR3 is TGTGCCAGCAGCGTAGGGACAGACTATGGCTACACCTTC. Protein sequence: CASSVGTDYGYTF.

Details on this clone: The same CDR3 arises from other DNA sequences in this sample as well. The V gene is TRBV9, the J gene TRBJ1-1; D uncertain. V lost 0 bases to trimming and J lost 1 base, with 7 bases between them. The CDR3 extends over 14 amino acids. The germline V gene has CDR1 SGDLS and CDR2 YYNGEE. The CDR3 protein is CASSVGQENTEAFF. CDR3 nucleotide sequence: TGTGCCAGCAGCGTAGGGCAGGAGAACACTGAAGCTTTCTTT.

This clone was seen just once. CDR3 in DNA: TGCAGCGTTGTGGGGACTAGCGACCAAGAGACCCAGTACTTC. Amino acid sequence: CSVVGTSDQETQYF. J is TRBJ2-5 and V is TRBV29-1; 10 bases are a match to TRBD2. Germline CDR1 SQVTM, CDR2 ANQGSEA. V lost 4 bases to trimming and J lost 0 bases; unmatched junction nucleotides: 2. The CDR3 extends over 14 amino acids.

The rearrangement links TRBV5-8 to TRBJ1-1, with D tentatively TRBD1 (6 bases). The V and J ends lost 5 bases and 5 bases respectively, with 22 bases between them. Looked up from germline, CDR1 is SGHTS and CDR2 is YDEGEE. CDR3 length: 16 residues. CDR3 residues: CASRSTGWSIGTEAFF. CDR3 bases: TGTGCCAGCAGATCTACAGGGTGGAGTATTGGGACTGAAGCTTTCTTT. Complete variable domain (other parts from reference TRBV5-8 and TRBJ1-1): EAGVTQSPTHLIKTRGQQATLRCSPISGHTSVYWYQQALGLGLQFLLWYDEGEERNRGNFPPRFSGRQFPNYSSELNVNALELEDSALYLCASRSTGWSIGTEAFFGQGTRLTVV.

This chain links TRBV5-7 with TRBJ2-2; D is unclear. TRBV5-7 is known as an ORF, though its function is uncertain. The V end lost 4 bases, the J end lost 5 bases, and 3 bases lay between the germline ends. The CDR3 contains 11 residues. CDR3 bases: TGTGCCAGCAGCCCGACCGGGGAGCTGTTTTTT. It encodes CASSPTGELFF.

This clone appeared a few times. This chain links TRBV10-2 with TRBJ1-5; 12 bases line up with TRBD1. V trimming: 8 bases; J trimming: 2 bases; junction bases outside the gene matches: 19. CDR3 length equals 20 residues. Germline V lookup: CDR1 WSHSY, CDR2 SAAADI. CDR3 sequence: CASAGASGTGGVVGNQPQHF. CDR3 nucleotides: TGCGCCAGCGCGGGAGCTTCCGGGACAGGGGGCGTAGTGGGCAATCAGCCCCAGCATTTT.

The chain combines TRBV9 with TRBJ1-4; a weak D match, TRBD1 (6 bases). The germline gives CDR1 SGDLS, CDR2 YYNGEE. The length of the CDR3 is 18 residues. With 4 bases removed from V and 0 bases from J, the gap between germline ends came to 19 bases. The CDR3 DNA reads TGTGCCAGCAGCCCGCAGGACAGTTGGATAACAACTAATGAAAAACTGTTTTTT. Amino acid sequence: CASSPQDSWITTNEKLFF. Variable domain in full (rest from reference TRBV9 and TRBJ1-4): DSGVTQTPKHLITATGQRVTLRCSPRSGDLSVYWYQQSLDQGLQFLIQYYNGEERAKGNILERFSAQQFPDLHSELNLSSLELGDSALYFCASSPQDSWITTNEKLFFGSGTQLSVL.

V gene TRBV2 combines with J gene TRBJ2-1; D perhaps matches TRBD1 (6 bases). Trimming shortened V by 3 bases and J by 2 bases, and 11 bases separated the two germline ends. The germline V gene encodes CDR1 SNHLY and CDR2 FYNNEI. The length of the CDR3 is 15 residues. CDR3: CASSDFRGPYNEQFF. The CDR3 coding sequence is TGTGCCAGCAGTGATTTCAGGGGCCCCTACAATGAGCAGTTCTTC.

CDR3 DNA sequence: TGTGCCAGCATCGTCTGGACAGGGAATGAGCAGTTCTTC. Protein: CASIVWTGNEQFF. The rearrangement links TRBV7-9 to TRBJ2-1, with 8 bases lining up with TRBD1. This CDR3 contains 13 residues. The V gene end was trimmed by 7 bases and the J gene end by 7 bases; junction bases not matched to a gene: 6. Germline V gene lookup returns CDR1 SEHNR and CDR2 FQNEAQ (reference sequence).

This clone was seen only once. V and J are TRBV5-6 and TRBJ2-2; the match to TRBD2 covers 13 bases. This CDR3 comprises 17 residues. CDR1 SGHDT and CDR2 YYEEEE come from the germline V gene. The trim removed 2 bases at V and 2 bases at J, leaving 3 bases unmatched. CDR3 in amino acids: CASSFGLAGANTGELFF. CDR3 bases: TGTGCCAGCAGCTTTGGACTAGCGGGGGCCAACACCGGGGAGCTGTTTTTT.

The gene calls are TRBV5-1 and TRBJ1-1; 10 nucleotides agree with TRBD1. V shed 4 bases, J shed 1 base, and the junction held 10 bases outside the gene matches. Per the germline V gene, CDR1 is SGHRS and CDR2 is YFSETQ. The CDR3 has 17 amino acids. The DNA of the CDR3 is TGCGCCAGCAGCGACCTCGGAGGGACAGGGGCGAACACTGAAGCTTTCTTT. Encoded protein: CASSDLGGTGANTEAFF. Drawing the rest from reference TRBV5-1 and TRBJ1-1, the complete variable domain is KAGVTQTPRYLIKTRGQQVTLSCSPISGHRSVSWYQQTPGQGLQFLFEYFSETQRNKGNFPGRFSGRQFSNSRSEMNVSTLELGDSALYLCASSDLGGTGANTEAFFGQGTRLTVV.

The chain joins TRBV2 to TRBJ2-2, with TRBD1 matching over 11 bases. This CDR3 spans 16 amino acids. Germline values: CDR1 SNHLY, CDR2 FYNNEI. The V gene end was trimmed by 7 bases and the J gene end by 4 bases; junction bases not matched to a gene: 8. DNA for the CDR3: TGTGCCAGCATCTTAAGGGGGACAGGGGGCACCGGGGAGCTGTTTTTT. This encodes CASILRGTGGTGELFF.

The chain recombines TRBV11-2 with TRBJ1-2; D gene unclear. This CDR3 contains 15 residues. Trimming took off 2 bases at V and 2 bases at J, with 12 bases between the two ends. Germline V gene lookup returns CDR1 SGHAT and CDR2 FQNNGV. Written as DNA, the CDR3 is TGTGCCAGCAGCTTAAGTGGTCAACTAAACTATGGCTACACCTTC. Protein sequence: CASSLSGQLNYGYTF.

The chain has TRBV2 and TRBJ1-5, with TRBD1 as a possible D gene (5 bases). V lost 8 bases and J 6 bases, leaving 8 bases between the germline ends. The CDR3 loop spans 11 amino acids. CDR1 and CDR2 (germline): SNHLY, FYNNEI. The CDR3, as DNA: TGTGCCAGCCGGGGGGGTCAGCCCCAGCATTTT. Protein sequence: CASRGGQPQHF.

J is TRBJ2-7 and V is TRBV27; D remains ambiguous. V shed 0 bases and J shed 3 bases, with 9 bases lying between them. Germline V lookup: CDR1 MNHEY, CDR2 SMNVEV (reference sequence). This CDR3 spans 14 amino acids. In DNA, the CDR3 is TGTGCCAGCAGTTTATCTCGGGTCTACTACGAGCAGTACTTC. Translating gives CASSLSRVYYEQYF.

The table lists this clone with a few counts. The rearrangement uses TRBV30 and TRBJ1-4, with D tentatively TRBD1 (5 bases). The CDR3 totals 12 residues. Trimming took off 2 bases at V and 8 bases at J, with 9 bases between the two ends. From germline, CDR1 is GTSNPN and CDR2 SVGIG (reference sequence). CDR3 bases: TGTGCCTGGAGTCCGGGGGGGGAAAAACTGTTTTTT. This sequence encodes CAWSPGGEKLFF.

The chain carries TRBV30 and TRBJ2-3; 7 nucleotides agree with TRBD1. CDR1 is GTSNPN, CDR2 SVGIG, per germline (reference sequence). The CDR3 covers 17 residues. J lost 0 bases, V lost 2 bases, and 11 bases had no gene match. The CDR3 coding sequence is TGTGCCTGGAGTACGGGACAGATACGCGCTAGCACAGATACGCAGTATTTT. Residues: CAWSTGQIRASTDTQYF.

This clone occurred once. The chain has TRBV30 and TRBJ2-7; possible D gene TRBD2, 5 bases. Germline CDR1 is GTSNPN and CDR2 is SVGIG (reference sequence). The CDR3 totals 12 residues. Trimming pared 1 base from V and 6 bases from J, leaving 10 bases between. CDR3 protein: CAWSGRVGEQYF. Here the CDR3 DNA reads TGTGCCTGGAGTGGGCGGGTGGGCGAGCAGTACTTC.

The J gene is TRBJ1-4, the V gene TRBV5-6; 9 bases match TRBD1. The V gene's germline CDR1 is SGHDT and CDR2 YYEEEE. This CDR3 is 15 amino acids long. J gave up 6 bases and V 3 bases, and 6 bases lay outside the gene matches. This CDR3 reads CASSSAGTGYEKLFF. As DNA, the CDR3 is TGTGCCAGCAGCTCGGCCGGGACAGGGTATGAAAAACTGTTTTTT. The full variable domain, with the rest looked up from reference TRBV5-6 and TRBJ1-4, is DAGVTQSPTHLIKTRGQQVTLRCSPKSGHDTVSWYQQALGQGPQFIFQYYEEEERQRGNFPDRFSGHQFPNYSSELNVNALLLGDSALYLCASSSAGTGYEKLFFGSGTQLSVL.

V and J are TRBV28 and TRBJ2-3; 8 nucleotides align to TRBD2. CDR1 MDHEN and CDR2 SYDVKM come from the germline V gene. The CDR3 sequence is 18 residues long. The J segment lost 7 bases and the V segment lost 5 bases, leaving 20 bases of the junction unmatched. CDR3 protein: CASSPPRLAPLLTNTQYF. In DNA form, the CDR3 reads TGTGCCAGCAGTCCCCCCCGACTAGCGCCACTCCTCACGAATACGCAGTATTTT.

The V call is TRBV7-6, the J call TRBJ1-1, with a possible D match to TRBD1 (5 bases). The V end lost 0 bases, the J end lost 4 bases, and 9 bases lay between the germline ends. The CDR3 has 14 amino acids. The germline gives CDR1 SGHVS, CDR2 FNYEAQ. The CDR3 region has the DNA TGTGCCAGCAGCTTAGCAGGGGTGAGCACTGAAGCTTTCTTT. Its translation: CASSLAGVSTEAFF.

This clone was counted between two and nine times. The V call is TRBV28, the J call TRBJ1-5; a possible D gene is TRBD1 (6 bases). The CDR3 contains 12 residues. CDR1 is MDHEN, CDR2 SYDVKM, per germline. The germline V and J ends were trimmed by 7 bases and 16 bases, with 20 bases remaining between them. CDR3 coding DNA: TGTGCCAGCAACCAACCGGACAGAAGGTCCCATTTT. Protein: CASNQPDRRSHF.